A single sample gave rise to the 17 T cell receptor beta chains below, sequenced in a study of TIL therapy for anti-PD-1-resistant metastatic lung cancer. The libraries were made with immunoSEQ v3. Measured with immunoSEQ multiplex PCR; TCRdb has only the in-frame clones, and not every one. The table records about 55,000 clones, 80% to 90% of them present only once. Time point reported: pre-treatment sample, taken before nivolumab and TIL therapy. The source was blood, collected at baseline. The receptors were sampled from a person aged 25 to 85 with non-small cell lung cancer.

This clone occurred once. This chain uses TRBV4-3 with TRBJ2-2; no firm D call. Germline CDR1 LGHNA, CDR2 YSLEER. Trimming left V 4 bases short and J 3 bases short, with 3 bases between. The CDR3 sequence is 12 residues long. In DNA, the CDR3 is TGCGCCAGCAGCCTCCACACCGGGGAGCTGTTTTTT. Its protein is CASSLHTGELFF.

V and J are TRBV3-1 (or the pseudogene TRBV3-2) and TRBJ2-7; TRBD1 aligns across 7 bases. CDR1 is LGHDT and CDR2 is YNNKEL in the germline V gene (reference sequence). J gave up 2 bases and V 0 bases, and 4 bases lay outside the gene matches. The CDR3 sequence is 15 residues long. The CDR3: CASSQDQGQTYEQYF. In DNA form, the CDR3 reads TGTGCCAGCAGCCAAGACCAGGGACAGACCTACGAGCAGTACTTC.

V and J are TRBV5-1 and TRBJ2-2; TRBD1 agrees at 7 bases. The trim removed 0 bases at V and 6 bases at J, leaving 5 bases unmatched. Germline CDR1 and CDR2: SGHRS and YFSETQ. The CDR3 sequence is 15 residues long. CDR3 region: CASSLGGGPPGELFF. In DNA form, the CDR3 reads TGCGCCAGCAGCTTGGGAGGGGGCCCCCCCGGGGAGCTGTTTTTT. The entire variable domain, with the rest obtained from reference TRBV5-1 and TRBJ2-2, is as follows: KAGVTQTPRYLIKTRGQQVTLSCSPISGHRSVSWYQQTPGQGLQFLFEYFSETQRNKGNFPGRFSGRQFSNSRSEMNVSTLELGDSALYLCASSLGGGPPGELFFGEGSRLTVL.

This clone was detected a few times. The gene calls are TRBV3-1 (or the pseudogene TRBV3-2) and TRBJ1-1; D gene ambiguous. CDR3 length: 15 residues. Trimming removed 1 base at V and 0 bases at J, with 9 bases between. Germline V lookup: CDR1 LGHDT, CDR2 YNNKEL (reference sequence). CDR3 amino acids: CASSQGNHMNTEAFF. The CDR3 DNA reads TGTGCCAGCAGCCAAGGTAACCACATGAACACTGAAGCTTTCTTT.

The chain joins TRBV10-2 to TRBJ1-1; D is unclear. Germline lookup yields CDR1 WSHSY and CDR2 SAAADI. Trimming left V 8 bases short and J 1 base short, with 8 bases between. The CDR3 totals 12 residues. The CDR3 spells CASGETNTEAFF. The CDR3, as DNA: TGCGCCAGCGGGGAAACGAACACTGAAGCTTTCTTT.

The chain carries TRBV7-9 and TRBJ2-7; TRBD1 matches at 8 bases. The CDR3 is 15 residues long. Germline CDR1 SEHNR, CDR2 FQNEAQ (reference sequence). V lost 1 base, J lost 3 bases, and 5 bases stayed unmatched. As DNA, the CDR3 is TGTGCCAGCAGCTTAGGGGCAGGGGGCAGCTACGAGCAGTACTTC. Protein sequence: CASSLGAGGSYEQYF.

Only a few counts were recorded for this clone. The CDR3 coding sequence is TGTGCCAGCAGTTACGTGGATTCACCCCTCCACTTT. Protein sequence: CASSYVDSPLHF. The gene calls are TRBV6-6 and TRBJ1-6; D call uncertain. Germline assignment: CDR1 MNHNY and CDR2 SVGAGI (reference sequence). The CDR3 sequence is 12 residues long. Trimming took off 2 bases at V and 8 bases at J, with 4 bases between the two ends.

The chain couples TRBV5-4 to TRBJ2-5; D might be TRBD2 (5 bases). Trimming shortened V by 0 bases and J by 2 bases, and 11 bases separated the two germline ends. The CDR3 runs to 15 residues. Germline CDR1 SGHNT, CDR2 YYREEE (reference sequence). The CDR3 DNA sequence: TGTGCCAGCAGCTTGGACCAGCGGTCACAAGAGACCCAGTACTTC. It yields the protein CASSLDQRSQETQYF.

The rearrangement uses TRBV18 and TRBJ2-5; tentatively, D is TRBD2 (5 bases). Germline V gene lookup returns CDR1 KGHSH and CDR2 LQKENI. The V and J ends lost 4 bases and 0 bases respectively, with 12 bases between them. This CDR3 has 15 residues. The CDR3 bases are TGTGCCAGCTCACATCGCAAGGACTACCAAGAGACCCAGTACTTC. This codes for CASSHRKDYQETQYF.

The V call is TRBV6-5, the J call TRBJ2-7; tentatively, D is TRBD1 (5 bases). Trimming pared 6 bases from V and 3 bases from J, leaving 15 bases between. Germline V gene lookup returns CDR1 MNHEY and CDR2 SVGAGI. The CDR3 totals 14 residues. The CDR3 sequence is CASSPTAPHYEQYF. Here the CDR3 DNA reads TGTGCCAGCAGCCCGACAGCTCCTCACTACGAGCAGTACTTC.

This chain links TRBV5-5 with TRBJ2-5, with D possibly being TRBD1 or TRBD2 (5 bases each). Germline V lookup: CDR1 SGHKS, CDR2 YYEKEE (reference sequence). V lost 1 base and J 4 bases, leaving 29 bases between the germline ends. This CDR3 is built from 20 residues. The DNA for the CDR3 is TGTGCCAGCAGCTTGCAAGGGTCGGGGCCACTACTTCCCAGGCCAGAGACCCAGTACTTC. Its protein product is CASSLQGSGPLLPRPETQYF.

This clone was observed a single time. The rearrangement uses TRBV5-4 and TRBJ2-7, with D possibly matching TRBD2 (5 bases). V shed 4 bases and J shed 6 bases, with 14 bases lying between them. The germline V gene has CDR1 SGHNT and CDR2 YYREEE (reference sequence). The length of the CDR3 is 13 residues. CDR3 sequence: CASSPGLPSEQYF. The CDR3, as DNA: TGTGCCAGCAGCCCTGGACTGCCCTCCGAGCAGTACTTC.

This clone turned up a few times. The chain employs TRBV27 and TRBJ1-2; tentative D call: TRBD1 (6 bases). V shed 4 bases and J shed 5 bases, with 20 bases lying between them. The CDR3 length is 16 residues. Germline V lookup: CDR1 MNHEY, CDR2 SMNVEV (reference sequence). For the CDR3, the DNA is TGTGCCAGCAGTTCCCAGACAGGCCGGGCATTATATGGCTACACCTTC. Amino acid sequence: CASSSQTGRALYGYTF.

This rearrangement joins TRBV6-5 to TRBJ2-1, with TRBD2 as a possible D gene (5 bases). This CDR3 spans 15 amino acids. V gave up 0 bases and J gave up 7 bases, with 13 bases separating them. Germline V lookup: CDR1 MNHEY, CDR2 SVGAGI. The CDR3 region is CASSYSTEVWNEQFF. CDR3 bases: TGTGCCAGCAGTTACTCGACGGAGGTTTGGAATGAGCAGTTCTTC.

In its sample, this clone was seen a few times. The chain carries TRBV15 and TRBJ1-6; D call uncertain. Germline loops: CDR1 LNHNV, CDR2 YYDKDF (reference sequence). The CDR3 covers 14 residues. Trimming left V 0 bases short and J 11 bases short, with 11 bases between. CDR3 amino acids: CATSREAEATPLHF. Here the CDR3 DNA reads TGTGCCACCAGCAGAGAGGCAGAAGCTACACCCCTCCACTTT. Supplemented by reference TRBV15 and TRBJ1-6, the full variable domain reads DAMVIQNPRYQVTQFGKPVTLSCSQTLNHNVMYWYQQKSSQAPKLLFHYYDKDFNNEADTPDNFQSRRPNTSFCFLDIRSPGLGDTAMYLCATSREAEATPLHFGNGTRLTVT.

This clone was recorded once. The genes are TRBV3-1 (or the pseudogene TRBV3-2) and TRBJ2-2, with a possible D match to TRBD1 (7 bases). This CDR3 has 16 residues. Deletions cut 4 bases from V and 2 bases from J, with 14 bases between. In germline, CDR1 is LGHDT, CDR2 YNNKEL (reference sequence). In DNA form, the CDR3 reads TGTGCCAGCAGCCTGCCACAGGGGACTAACACCGGGGAGCTGTTTTTT. It specifies CASSLPQGTNTGELFF.

V is TRBV9 and J is TRBJ2-3, with 7 bases identical to TRBD2. V lost 0 bases, J lost 4 bases, and 11 bases stayed unmatched. The germline CDR1 and CDR2 sequences are SGDLS and YYNGEE. This CDR3 region has 17 residues. For the CDR3, the DNA is TGTGCCAGCAGCGTAGACCGGTCCGGACTAGAGTCAGATACGCAGTATTTT. It translates to CASSVDRSGLESDTQYF. The variable domain in full, with the rest retrieved from reference TRBV9 and TRBJ2-3, is DSGVTQTPKHLITATGQRVTLRCSPRSGDLSVYWYQQSLDQGLQFLIQYYNGEERAKGNILERFSAQQFPDLHSELNLSSLELGDSALYFCASSVDRSGLESDTQYFGPGTRLTVL.